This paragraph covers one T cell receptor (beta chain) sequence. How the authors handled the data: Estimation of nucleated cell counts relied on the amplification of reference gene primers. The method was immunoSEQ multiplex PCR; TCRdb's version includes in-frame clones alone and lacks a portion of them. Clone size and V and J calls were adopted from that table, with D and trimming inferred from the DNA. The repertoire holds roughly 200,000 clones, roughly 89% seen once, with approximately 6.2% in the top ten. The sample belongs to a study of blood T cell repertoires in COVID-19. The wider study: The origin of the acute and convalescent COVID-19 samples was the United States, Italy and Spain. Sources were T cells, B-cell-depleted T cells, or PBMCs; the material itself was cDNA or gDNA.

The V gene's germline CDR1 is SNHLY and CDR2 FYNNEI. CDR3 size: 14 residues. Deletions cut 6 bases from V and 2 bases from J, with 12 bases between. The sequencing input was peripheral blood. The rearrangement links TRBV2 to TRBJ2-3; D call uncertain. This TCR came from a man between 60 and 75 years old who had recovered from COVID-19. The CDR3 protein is CASSPVLVTDTQYF. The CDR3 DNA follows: TGTGCCAGCAGCCCAGTCTTGGTCACAGATACGCAGTATTTT.